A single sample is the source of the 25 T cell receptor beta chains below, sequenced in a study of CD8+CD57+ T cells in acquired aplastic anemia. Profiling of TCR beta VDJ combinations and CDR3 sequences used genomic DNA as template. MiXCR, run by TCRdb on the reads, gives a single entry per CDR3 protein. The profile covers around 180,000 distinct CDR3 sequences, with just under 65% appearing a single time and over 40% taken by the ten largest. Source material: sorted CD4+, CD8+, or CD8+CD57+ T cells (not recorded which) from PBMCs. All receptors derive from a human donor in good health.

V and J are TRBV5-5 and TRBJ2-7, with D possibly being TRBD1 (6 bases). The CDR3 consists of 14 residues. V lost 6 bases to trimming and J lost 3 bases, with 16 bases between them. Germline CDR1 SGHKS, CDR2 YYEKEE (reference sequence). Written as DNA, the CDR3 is TGTGCCAGCAATTCTCACAGGGAAATCTACGAGCAGTACTTC. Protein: CASNSHREIYEQYF.

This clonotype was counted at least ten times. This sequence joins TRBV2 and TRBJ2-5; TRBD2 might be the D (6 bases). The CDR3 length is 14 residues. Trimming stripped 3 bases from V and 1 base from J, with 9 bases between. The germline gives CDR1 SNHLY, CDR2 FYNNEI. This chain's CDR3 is CASSERLGQETQYF. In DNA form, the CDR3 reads TGTGCCAGCAGTGAGAGACTAGGCCAAGAGACCCAGTACTTC.

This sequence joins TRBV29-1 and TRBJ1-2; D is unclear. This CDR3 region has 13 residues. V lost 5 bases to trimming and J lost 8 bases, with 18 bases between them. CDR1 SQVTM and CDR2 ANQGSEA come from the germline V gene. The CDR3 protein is CSVQQRSRSGYTF. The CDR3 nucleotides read TGCAGCGTTCAACAGAGATCTCGATCCGGCTACACCTTC.

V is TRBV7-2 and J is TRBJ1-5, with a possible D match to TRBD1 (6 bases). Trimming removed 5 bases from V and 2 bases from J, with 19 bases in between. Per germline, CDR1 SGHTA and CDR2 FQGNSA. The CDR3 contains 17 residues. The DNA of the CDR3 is TGTGCCAGCAGCCCTAGCAGGTTACAGGGCGGCAATCAGCCCCAGCATTTT. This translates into CASSPSRLQGGNQPQHF. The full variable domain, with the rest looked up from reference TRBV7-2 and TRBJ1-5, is GAGVSQSPSNKVTEKGKDVELRCDPISGHTALYWYRQSLGQGLEFLIYFQGNSAPDKSGLPSDRFSAERTGGSVSTLTIQRTQQEDSAVYLCASSPSRLQGGNQPQHFGDGTRLSIL.

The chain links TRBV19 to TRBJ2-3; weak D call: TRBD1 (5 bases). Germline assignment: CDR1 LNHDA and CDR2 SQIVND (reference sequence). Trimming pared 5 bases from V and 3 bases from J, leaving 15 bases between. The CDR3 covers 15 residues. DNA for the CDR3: TGTGCCAGTAGTTTTCCAGGGCGAACAACAGATACGCAGTATTTT. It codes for CASSFPGRTTDTQYF.

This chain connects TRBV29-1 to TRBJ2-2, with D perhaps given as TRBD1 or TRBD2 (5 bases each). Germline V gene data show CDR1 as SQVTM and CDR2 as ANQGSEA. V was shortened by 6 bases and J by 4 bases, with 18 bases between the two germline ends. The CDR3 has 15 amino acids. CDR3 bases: TGCAGCGTCTGGGGGACGGAGAGGGGCACCGGGGAGCTGTTTTTT. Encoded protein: CSVWGTERGTGELFF.

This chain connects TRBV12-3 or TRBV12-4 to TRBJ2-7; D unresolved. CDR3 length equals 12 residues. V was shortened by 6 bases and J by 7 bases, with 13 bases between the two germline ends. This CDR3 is CASSPADREQYF. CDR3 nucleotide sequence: TGTGCCAGCAGCCCTGCGGACCGGGAGCAGTACTTC.

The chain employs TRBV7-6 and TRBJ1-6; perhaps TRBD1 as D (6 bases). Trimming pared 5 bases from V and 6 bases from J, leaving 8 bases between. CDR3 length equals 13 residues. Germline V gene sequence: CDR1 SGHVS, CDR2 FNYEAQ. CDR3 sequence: CASSLQGNSPLHF. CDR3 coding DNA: TGTGCCAGCAGCCTACAGGGTAATTCACCCCTCCACTTT. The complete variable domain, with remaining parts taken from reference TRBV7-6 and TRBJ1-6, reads GAGVSQSPRYKVTKRGQDVALRCDPISGHVSLYWYRQALGQGPEFLTYFNYEAQQDKSGLPNDRFSAERPEGSISTLTIQRTEQRDSAMYRCASSLQGNSPLHFGNGTRLTVT.

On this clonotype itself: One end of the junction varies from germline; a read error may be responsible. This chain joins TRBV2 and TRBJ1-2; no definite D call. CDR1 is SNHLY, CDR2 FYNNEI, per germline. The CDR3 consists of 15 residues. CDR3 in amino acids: CASSEAHGGVYGYTF. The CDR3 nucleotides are TGTGCCAGCAGCGAAGCGCACGGCGGGGTTTATGGCTACACCTTC.

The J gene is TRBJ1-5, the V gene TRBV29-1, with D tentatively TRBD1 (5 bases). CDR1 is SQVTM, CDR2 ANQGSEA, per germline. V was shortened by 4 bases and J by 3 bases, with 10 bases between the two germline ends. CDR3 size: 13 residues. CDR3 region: CSVGREYNQPQHF. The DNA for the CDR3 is TGCAGCGTTGGCAGGGAATACAATCAGCCCCAGCATTTT.

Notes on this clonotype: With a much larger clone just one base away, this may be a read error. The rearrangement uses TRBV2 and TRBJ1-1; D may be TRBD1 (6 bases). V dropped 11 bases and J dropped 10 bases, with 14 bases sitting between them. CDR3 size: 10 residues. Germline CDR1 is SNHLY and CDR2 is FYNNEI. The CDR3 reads CAHWGAVAFF. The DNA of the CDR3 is TGTGCCCACTGGGGGGCGGTAGCTTTCTTT.

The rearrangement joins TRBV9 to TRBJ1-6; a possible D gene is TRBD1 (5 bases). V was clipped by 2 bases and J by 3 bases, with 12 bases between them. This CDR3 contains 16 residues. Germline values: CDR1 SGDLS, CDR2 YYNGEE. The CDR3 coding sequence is TGTGCCAGCAGCGTGGGAGGGACGAACTATAATTCACCCCTCCACTTT. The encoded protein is CASSVGGTNYNSPLHF.

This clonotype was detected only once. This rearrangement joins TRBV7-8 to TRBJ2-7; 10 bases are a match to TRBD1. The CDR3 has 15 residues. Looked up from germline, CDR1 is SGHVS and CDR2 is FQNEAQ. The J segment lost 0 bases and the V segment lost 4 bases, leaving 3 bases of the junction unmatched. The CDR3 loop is CASSWGQGNSYEQYF. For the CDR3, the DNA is TGTGCCAGCAGCTGGGGACAGGGGAACTCCTACGAGCAGTACTTC.

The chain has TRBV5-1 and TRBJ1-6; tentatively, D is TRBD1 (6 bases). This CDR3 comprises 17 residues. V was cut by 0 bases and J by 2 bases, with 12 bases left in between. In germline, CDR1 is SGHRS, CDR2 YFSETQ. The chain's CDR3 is CASSLDPNRAYNSPLHF. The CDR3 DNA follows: TGCGCCAGCAGCTTGGACCCGAACAGGGCCTATAATTCACCCCTCCACTTT. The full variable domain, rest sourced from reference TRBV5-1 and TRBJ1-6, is KAGVTQTPRYLIKTRGQQVTLSCSPISGHRSVSWYQQTPGQGLQFLFEYFSETQRNKGNFPGRFSGRQFSNSRSEMNVSTLELGDSALYLCASSLDPNRAYNSPLHFGNGTRLTVT.

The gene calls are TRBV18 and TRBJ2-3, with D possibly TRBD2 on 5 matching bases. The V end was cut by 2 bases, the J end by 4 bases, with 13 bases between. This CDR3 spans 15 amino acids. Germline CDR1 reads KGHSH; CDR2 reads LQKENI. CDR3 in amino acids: CASSPVSTRADTQYF. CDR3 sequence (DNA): TGTGCCAGCTCACCAGTATCAACTAGGGCAGATACGCAGTATTTT.

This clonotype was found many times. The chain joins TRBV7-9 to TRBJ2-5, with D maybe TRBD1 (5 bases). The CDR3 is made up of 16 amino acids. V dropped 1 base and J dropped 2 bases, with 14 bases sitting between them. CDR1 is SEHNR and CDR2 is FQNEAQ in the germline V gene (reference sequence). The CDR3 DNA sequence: TGTGCCAGCAGCTTAGGTCCGACAGCGTTACAAGAGACCCAGTACTTC. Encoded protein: CASSLGPTALQETQYF. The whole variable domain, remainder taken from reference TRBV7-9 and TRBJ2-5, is DTGVSQNPRHKITKRGQNVTFRCDPISEHNRLYWYRQTLGQGPEFLTYFQNEAQLEKSRLLSDRFSAERPKGSFSTLEIQRTEQGDSAMYLCASSLGPTALQETQYFGPGTRLLVL.

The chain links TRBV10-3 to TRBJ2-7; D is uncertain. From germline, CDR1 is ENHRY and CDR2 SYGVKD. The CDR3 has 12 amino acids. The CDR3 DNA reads TGTGCCAGCAGTTACTCAGGCTACGAGCAGTACGTC. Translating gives CASSYSGYEQYV.

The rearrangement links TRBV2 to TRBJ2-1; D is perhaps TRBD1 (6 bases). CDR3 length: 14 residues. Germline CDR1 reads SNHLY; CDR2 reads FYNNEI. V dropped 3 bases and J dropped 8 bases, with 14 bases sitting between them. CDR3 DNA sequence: TGTGCCAGCAGTGACTTACCAGGGGACGATGAGCAGTTCTTC. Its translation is CASSDLPGDDEQFF.

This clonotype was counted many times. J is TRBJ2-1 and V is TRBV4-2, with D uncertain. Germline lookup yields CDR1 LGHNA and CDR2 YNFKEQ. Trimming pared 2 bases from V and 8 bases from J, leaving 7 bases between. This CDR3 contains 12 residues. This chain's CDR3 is CASSQPPHEQFF. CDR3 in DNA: TGTGCCAGCAGCCAACCGCCCCATGAGCAGTTCTTC.

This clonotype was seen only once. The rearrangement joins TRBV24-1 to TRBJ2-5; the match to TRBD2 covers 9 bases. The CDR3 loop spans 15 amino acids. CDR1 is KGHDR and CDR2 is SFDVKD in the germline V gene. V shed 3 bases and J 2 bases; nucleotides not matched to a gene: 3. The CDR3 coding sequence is TGTGCCACCAGTGATCGCCTAGCGGGACAAGAGACCCAGTACTTC. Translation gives CATSDRLAGQETQYF.

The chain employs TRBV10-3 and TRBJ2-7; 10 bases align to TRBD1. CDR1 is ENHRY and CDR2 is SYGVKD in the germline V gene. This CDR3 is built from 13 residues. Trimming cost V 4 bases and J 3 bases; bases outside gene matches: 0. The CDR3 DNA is TGTGCCATCAGTGGGACAGGGGGCTACGAGCAGTACTTC. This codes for CAISGTGGYEQYF.

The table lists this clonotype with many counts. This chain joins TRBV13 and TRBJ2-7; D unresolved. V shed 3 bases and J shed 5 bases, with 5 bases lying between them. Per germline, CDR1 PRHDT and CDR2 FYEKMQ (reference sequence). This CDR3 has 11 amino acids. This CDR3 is CASSFRDEQYF. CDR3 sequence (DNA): TGTGCCAGCAGCTTCCGAGACGAGCAGTACTTC.

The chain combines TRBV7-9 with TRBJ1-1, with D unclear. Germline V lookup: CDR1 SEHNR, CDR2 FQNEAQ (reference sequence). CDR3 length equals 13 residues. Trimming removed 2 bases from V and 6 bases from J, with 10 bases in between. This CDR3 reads CASSLKADPEAFF. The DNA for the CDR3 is TGTGCCAGCAGCTTAAAGGCCGACCCTGAAGCTTTCTTT. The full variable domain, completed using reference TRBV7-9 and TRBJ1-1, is DTGVSQNPRHKITKRGQNVTFRCDPISEHNRLYWYRQTLGQGPEFLTYFQNEAQLEKSRLLSDRFSAERPKGSFSTLEIQRTEQGDSAMYLCASSLKADPEAFFGQGTRLTVV.

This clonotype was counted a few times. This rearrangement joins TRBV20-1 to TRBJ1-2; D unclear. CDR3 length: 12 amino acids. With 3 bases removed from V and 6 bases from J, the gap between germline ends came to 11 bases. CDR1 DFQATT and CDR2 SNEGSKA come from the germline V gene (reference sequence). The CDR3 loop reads CSASLVSDGYTF. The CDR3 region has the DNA TGCAGTGCTAGCCTGGTTTCCGATGGCTACACCTTC.

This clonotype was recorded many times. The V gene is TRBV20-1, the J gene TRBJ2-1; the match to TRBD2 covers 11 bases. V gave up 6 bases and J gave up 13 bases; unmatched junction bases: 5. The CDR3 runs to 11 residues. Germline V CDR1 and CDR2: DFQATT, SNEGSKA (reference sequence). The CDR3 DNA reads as TGCAGTGCGAGTAGCGGGAGGGCCCAGTTCTTC. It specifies CSASSGRAQFF.